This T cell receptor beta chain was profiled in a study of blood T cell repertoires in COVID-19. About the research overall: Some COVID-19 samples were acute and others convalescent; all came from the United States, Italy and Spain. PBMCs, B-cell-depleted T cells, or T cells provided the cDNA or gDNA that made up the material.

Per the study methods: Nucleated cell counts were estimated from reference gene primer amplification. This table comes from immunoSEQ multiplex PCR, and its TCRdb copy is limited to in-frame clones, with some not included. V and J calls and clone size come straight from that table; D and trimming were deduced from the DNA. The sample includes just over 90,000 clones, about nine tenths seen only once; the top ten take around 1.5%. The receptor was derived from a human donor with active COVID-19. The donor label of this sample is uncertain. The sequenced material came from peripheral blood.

Written as DNA, the CDR3 is TGTGCCAGCAGCGATCCTAGCGGGGGGGCATTATATGAGCAGTACTTC. Encoded protein: CASSDPSGGALYEQYF. The chain joins TRBV7-9 to TRBJ2-7; 12 nucleotides align to TRBD2. The germline V gene has CDR1 SEHNR and CDR2 FQNEAQ (reference sequence). V shed 5 bases and J 7 bases; nucleotides not matched to a gene: 12. This CDR3 has 16 amino acids.